This is a list of T cell receptor beta chains from one sample in a study of T-cell reconstitution after alpha-beta-depleted transplantation in children. Each CDR3 protein is one row after TCRdb ran MiXCR on the PCR reads. The data contain some 240,000 distinct CDR3 sequences, about 9.6% of them seen just once; the ten biggest clones take up about 5%. This sample comprised PBMCs from the stem cell graft donor, obtained from the stem cell graft. These receptors were taken from a human donor who donated a stem cell graft to a child with SCID. Each CDR3 is given with its conserved first and last residue. A D gene is named only where the DNA matches it firmly. Expanded clones are given a class, and other clones once, few, many or no size at all.

clone_size: many
v_call: TRBV4-3
j_call: TRBJ1-5
d_call: .
cdr3_aa: CASSQWRLDQPQHF
cdr3_nt: TGCGCCAGCAGCCAATGGAGGCTCGATCAGCCCCAGCATTTT

clone_size: many
v_call: TRBV7-2
j_call: TRBJ1-1
d_call: .
cdr3_aa: CASSLDPGIPEAFF
cdr3_nt: TGTGCCAGCAGCTTAGATCCGGGAATTCCTGAAGCTTTCTTT

clone_size: many
v_call: TRBV5-1
j_call: TRBJ2-2
d_call: .
cdr3_aa: CASSRATEPNTGELFF
cdr3_nt: TGCGCCAGCAGCCGGGCGACAGAACCGAACACCGGGGAGCTGTTTTTT

clone_size: many
v_call: TRBV12-3/TRBV12-4
j_call: TRBJ1-1
d_call: .
cdr3_aa: CASTGDTEAFF
cdr3_nt: TGTGCCAGCACGGGGGACACTGAAGCTTTCTTT

clone_size: many
v_call: TRBV7-8
j_call: TRBJ2-7
d_call: .
cdr3_aa: CASSFSGRGGYEQYF
cdr3_nt: TGTGCCAGCAGCTTTTCGGGCAGGGGGGGCTACGAGCAGTACTTC

clone_size: .
v_call: TRBV5-6
j_call: TRBJ2-1
d_call: TRBD2
cdr3_aa: CASSLLRGGSIF
cdr3_nt: TGTGCCAGCAGCCTACTGCGGGGGGGCTCGATCTTC

clone_size: many
v_call: TRBV12-3/TRBV12-4
j_call: TRBJ1-2
d_call: TRBD1
cdr3_aa: CASSLRTGSNYGYTF
cdr3_nt: TGTGCCAGCAGTTTACGGACAGGTTCTAACTATGGCTACACCTTC

clone_size: few
v_call: TRBV18
j_call: TRBJ1-2
d_call: .
cdr3_aa: CASSPMEVQQSGYTF
cdr3_nt: TGTGCCAGCTCACCAATGGAGGTTCAACAGTCTGGCTACACCTTC

clone_size: many
v_call: TRBV6-1
j_call: TRBJ2-2
d_call: TRBD1
cdr3_aa: CASSEAGQGWTGELFF
cdr3_nt: TGTGCCAGCAGTGAAGCGGGACAGGGGTGGACCGGGGAGCTGTTTTTT

clone_size: many
v_call: TRBV2
j_call: TRBJ2-7
d_call: TRBD1
cdr3_aa: CASSVEGQGSYEQYF
cdr3_nt: TGTGCCAGCAGTGTTGAGGGACAGGGATCCTACGAGCAGTACTTC

clone_size: .
v_call: TRBV5-1
j_call: TRBJ1-2
d_call: .
cdr3_aa: CASSLEGEGYYGYTF
cdr3_nt: TGCGCCAGCAGCTTGGAGGGGGAAGGATACTATGGCTACACCTTC

clone_size: many
v_call: TRBV11-2
j_call: TRBJ2-7
d_call: .
cdr3_aa: CASSLERQAGEQYF
cdr3_nt: TGTGCCAGCAGCTTAGAGCGACAGGCGGGAGAGCAGTACTTC

clone_size: many
v_call: TRBV6-5
j_call: TRBJ1-2
d_call: .
cdr3_aa: CASSYSPGGLISYTF
cdr3_nt: TGTGCCAGCAGTTACAGCCCCGGAGGCCTGATTAGCTACACCTTC

clone_size: many
v_call: TRBV12-3/TRBV12-4
j_call: TRBJ1-1
d_call: TRBD1
cdr3_aa: CASSEGQGNTEAFF
cdr3_nt: TGTGCCAGCAGTGAGGGACAGGGTAACACTGAAGCTTTCTTT

clone_size: many
v_call: TRBV20-1
j_call: TRBJ1-5
d_call: TRBD1
cdr3_aa: CSASGGYSNQPQHF
cdr3_nt: TGCAGTGCTTCAGGGGGGTATAGCAATCAGCCCCAGCATTTT

clone_size: many
v_call: TRBV6-2/TRBV6-3
j_call: TRBJ1-5
d_call: .
cdr3_aa: CASRSSGWGNQPQHF
cdr3_nt: TGTGCCAGCCGGTCCTCAGGGTGGGGCAATCAGCCCCAGCATTTT

clone_size: many
v_call: TRBV5-5
j_call: TRBJ1-1
d_call: .
cdr3_aa: CASSRRENTEAFF
cdr3_nt: TGTGCCAGCAGCCGCCGGGAGAACACTGAAGCTTTCTTT

clone_size: many
v_call: TRBV5-1
j_call: TRBJ2-5
d_call: .
cdr3_aa: CASSLTVDQETQYF
cdr3_nt: TGCGCCAGCAGCTTGACAGTTGACCAAGAGACCCAGTACTTC

clone_size: .
v_call: TRBV10-3
j_call: TRBJ2-3
d_call: .
cdr3_aa: CAISESGGNTQYF
cdr3_nt: TGTGCCATCAGTGAGTCAGGGGGAAATACGCAGTATTTT

clone_size: many
v_call: TRBV5-1
j_call: TRBJ2-3
d_call: TRBD2
cdr3_aa: CASSLAIAGPDTQYF
cdr3_nt: TGCGCCAGCAGCTTGGCCATAGCGGGCCCAGATACGCAGTATTTT

clone_size: many
v_call: TRBV2
j_call: TRBJ2-2
d_call: .
cdr3_aa: CVYGSDANTGELFF
cdr3_nt: TGTGTCTACGGGAGTGACGCGAACACCGGGGAGCTGTTTTTT

clone_size: many
v_call: TRBV20-1
j_call: TRBJ1-1
d_call: .
cdr3_aa: CSARDSETSQMNTEAFF
cdr3_nt: TGCAGTGCTAGAGATTCTGAGACCAGTCAAATGAACACTGAAGCTTTCTTT

clone_size: many
v_call: TRBV13
j_call: TRBJ2-7
d_call: .
cdr3_aa: CASSSPGSYEQYF
cdr3_nt: TGTGCCAGCAGCTCACCAGGGTCCTACGAGCAGTACTTC

clone_size: many
v_call: TRBV6-5
j_call: TRBJ2-7
d_call: TRBD2
cdr3_aa: CASSYGEGEQYF
cdr3_nt: TGTGCCAGCAGTTACGGGGAGGGCGAGCAGTACTTC